The subject of this entry is one T cell receptor beta chain. Its antigen remains unknown. Profiling relied on immunoSEQ multiplex PCR, and the TCRdb table lists in-frame clones only, not all of them. In the table there are over 9,500 clones, around three quarters of which are singletons. Germline V CDR1 and CDR2: MNHEY, SVGAGI. The CDR3 covers 14 residues. The V segment lost 2 bases and the J segment 9 bases; nucleotides outside the gene matches: 5. This entry is derived from a study of T cell clonotyping in hematopoietic cell transplantation. Study-wide results and limits: At the given depth, recipient repertoires were over 97% de novo clonotypes. Broader posttransplant TCR repertoire diversity was predicted by graft donor and pretransplant recipient Inverse Simpson Index values. After transplant, recipient diversity fell while pathologically expanded clonotypes grew through day 180. Without cell sorting, CD4 versus CD8 contributions remain unresolved.

This clonotype was sampled from a male patient aged 55 to 69 who had an allogeneic stem cell transplant from an unrelated donor, so the T cells may come from the graft donor. Some clones in this sample may be carry-over from other donors' samples. The chain has TRBV6-5 and TRBJ2-1, with 9 positions matching TRBD2. The sample consisted of peripheral blood mononuclear cells, taken 180 days after allogeneic stem cell transplant. The CDR3 spells CASSYGAGGGEQFF. The CDR3 nucleotides are TGTGCCAGCAGTTACGGGGCGGGAGGGGGTGAGCAGTTCTTC.